Listed below are T cell receptor beta chains from one sample, sequenced in a study of cytomegalovirus exposure and HLA in healthy donors. Method: immunoSEQ multiplex PCR; TCRdb's copy keeps in-frame clones and lacks some. In the table there are 150,000 to 200,000 clones, 60% to 80% of which are singletons. Sequences were obtained from PBMCs. The receptors come from a man aged 40-55 years in good health and CMV-seropositive. Both conserved end residues are part of each CDR3. Fields, in order: clone size, V gene, J gene, D gene, CDR3 DNA, CDR3 protein. A D gene is named only where the DNA matches it firmly. Size tells how often a clone was seen (once, few, many) or the class of an expanded clone, and some rows leave it out.

.	TRBV7-8	TRBJ2-7	.	TGTGCCAGCAGCTCCATCGGGGGAGCGGGCGAGCAGTACTTC	CASSSIGGAGEQYF
few	TRBV7-6	TRBJ2-7	TRBD2	TGTGCCAGCAGCTTAGTGGCCCTAGCGGGCGTTGGCTCCTACGAGCAGTACTTC	CASSLVALAGVGSYEQYF
.	TRBV7-8	TRBJ1-1	TRBD1	TGTGCCAGCAGCCGAGGACAGGGGGCAACCACTGAAGCTTTCTTT	CASSRGQGATTEAFF
.	TRBV6-1	TRBJ2-5	TRBD2	TGTGCCAGCAGTGGCGCTAGCGGGAGGCCGGGAGAGACCCAGTACTTC	CASSGASGRPGETQYF
once	TRBV27	TRBJ1-2	.	TGTGCCAGCAGTTTAACAGGGCTGTATGGCTACACCTTC	CASSLTGLYGYTF
few	TRBV28	TRBJ1-4	.	TGTGCCAGCAGCGGGTTTCTCAATGAAAAACTGTTTTTT	CASSGFLNEKLFF
.	TRBV6-1	TRBJ2-7	.	TGTGCCAGCAGTGAAGCTATCCGGGCGGGGTACGAGCAGTACTTC	CASSEAIRAGYEQYF
.	TRBV19	TRBJ1-4	.	TGTGCCAGTATTGGGTGGGAGACATCAGATGAAAAACTGTTTTTT	CASIGWETSDEKLFF
.	TRBV12-5	TRBJ1-5	.	TGTGCTAGTGGGGCCTTATCTGGCAATCAGCCCCAGCATTTT	CASGALSGNQPQHF
.	TRBV5-1	TRBJ2-5	.	TGCGCCAGCAGCCTCAGCGCAATTCAAGAGACCCAGTACTTC	CASSLSAIQETQYF
.	TRBV7-6	TRBJ2-5	.	TGTGCCAGCAGCTTAGGCGGGGAAGAGACCCAGTACTTC	CASSLGGEETQYF
.	TRBV5-1	TRBJ1-1	.	TGCGCCAGCAGCTTCATAGGAGGGGTGAACACTGAAGCTTTCTTT	CASSFIGGVNTEAFF
.	TRBV7-8	TRBJ2-2	TRBD2	TGTGCCAGCAGCTTAGAGGCGGCGGGAGTTTACACCGGGGAGCTGTTTTTT	CASSLEAAGVYTGELFF
once	TRBV30	TRBJ2-2	TRBD1	TGTGCCTCCTTCGGGGGACAGGGATCCGGGGAGCTGTTTTTT	CASFGGQGSGELFF
.	TRBV25-1	TRBJ2-2	TRBD2	TGTGCCAGCAGTCAGGATGAGGCGGGAGCGTACACCGGGGAGCTGTTTTTT	CASSQDEAGAYTGELFF
.	TRBV5-6	TRBJ2-2	TRBD1	TGTGCCAGCAGCTTCGGGACAGGGTTATCCGGGGAGCTGTTTTTT	CASSFGTGLSGELFF
.	TRBV18	TRBJ1-5	.	TGTGCCAGCTCACAGGACTTTAGCAATCAGCCCCAGCATTTT	CASSQDFSNQPQHF
.	TRBV19	TRBJ2-7	TRBD2	TGTGCCAGTAGTATGTCGAGGAGCGGGAGCCCTTACGAGCAGTACTTC	CASSMSRSGSPYEQYF
.	TRBV7-6	TRBJ2-1	.	TGTGCCAGCAGCTTATTCGAGCGGAATGAGCAGTTCTTC	CASSLFERNEQFF
.	TRBV30	TRBJ2-7	TRBD1	TGTGCCTGGAGGGTTCCGGGACAGGGGCCTCCCTACGAGCAGTACTTC	CAWRVPGQGPPYEQYF
.	TRBV18	TRBJ2-1	TRBD1	TGTGCCAGCTCCCGGGACAGGGGGTACTACAATGAGCAGTTCTTC	CASSRDRGYYNEQFF
.	TRBV5-4	TRBJ2-3	.	TGTGCCAGCAGCTTGGAAGGCGGGATTGGCACAGATACGCAGTATTTT	CASSLEGGIGTDTQYF
.	TRBV4-1	TRBJ2-3	.	TGCGCCAGCAGCCCAGCCGGGAGTGCAGATACGCAGTATTTT	CASSPAGSADTQYF
.	TRBV28	TRBJ1-2	.	TGTGCCAGCAGTTTAGATGGCAGGGAATCAAATGGCTACACCTTC	CASSLDGRESNGYTF